This passage covers 16 T cell receptor beta chains from one sample sequenced in a study of T cells in Graves' hyperthyroidism and ophthalmopathy. Amplified TCR beta CDR3 regions derived from RNA transcripts. Using the HTBI primer set, a first-round RT-PCR was run on the TCR CDR3. TCRdb recomputed calls from the multiplex PCR reads with MiXCR, one row per CDR3 protein. Among 250,000 to 350,000 distinct CDR3 sequences listed, about 18% were seen once. The sequenced material came from blood. All receptors derive from a woman aged 60-75 years with Graves' ophthalmopathy.

This clonotype has a count of ten or more. V gene TRBV18 combines with J gene TRBJ1-1; perhaps TRBD1 as D (6 bases). The CDR3 runs to 14 residues. Germline V gene sequence: CDR1 KGHSH, CDR2 LQKENI. Trimming removed 2 bases from V and 5 bases from J, with 12 bases in between. CDR3 in amino acids: CASSPNRVFTEAFF. The CDR3 nucleotides read TGTGCCAGCTCACCAAACAGGGTTTTTACTGAAGCTTTCTTT.

In its sample, this clonotype was seen a few times. This chain links TRBV9 with TRBJ1-1; unclear D gene. The V gene lost 0 bases and the J gene lost 4 bases, with 13 bases spanning the gap. The CDR3 spans 15 residues. Germline V CDR1 and CDR2: SGDLS, YYNGEE. The CDR3 region is CASSVDPLGSTEAFF. Written as DNA, the CDR3 is TGTGCCAGCAGCGTAGATCCTCTTGGGAGCACTGAAGCTTTCTTT. The entire variable domain, with the rest obtained from reference TRBV9 and TRBJ1-1, is as follows: DSGVTQTPKHLITATGQRVTLRCSPRSGDLSVYWYQQSLDQGLQFLIQYYNGEERAKGNILERFSAQQFPDLHSELNLSSLELGDSALYFCASSVDPLGSTEAFFGQGTRLTVV.

This clonotype has ten or more counts. The rearrangement uses TRBV28 and TRBJ1-5; 7 nucleotides line up with TRBD1. Germline V CDR1 and CDR2: MDHEN, SYDVKM. Losses at the gene ends were 1 base for V and 6 bases for J; bases not matched to a gene: 6. The CDR3 is 15 amino acids. The CDR3 region is CASSLYRTGSQPQHF. CDR3 nucleotide sequence: TGTGCCAGCAGTTTATACCGGACAGGAAGTCAGCCCCAGCATTTT.

In its sample, this clonotype was seen many times. CDR3: CSASTGGGYEQYF. The CDR3 DNA reads as TGCAGTGCTAGCACCGGGGGCGGCTACGAGCAGTACTTC. This rearrangement joins TRBV20-1 to TRBJ2-7, with D possibly called TRBD1 or TRBD2 (6 bases each). Germline V CDR1 and CDR2: DFQATT, SNEGSKA (reference sequence). This CDR3 contains 13 residues. Trimming cost V 3 bases and J 3 bases, with 12 bases left between them.

The table lists this clonotype with many counts. The rearrangement links TRBV20-1 to TRBJ1-1; the match to TRBD1 covers 8 bases. V shed 5 bases and J 13 bases; nucleotides not matched to a gene: 12. There are 12 residues in the CDR3. The germline gives CDR1 DFQATT, CDR2 SNEGSKA (reference sequence). CDR3 DNA: TGCAGTGCTCGCAGGGAGGACAGGGAATATTTCTTT. Protein sequence: CSARREDREYFF.

There are many counts of this clonotype. DNA for the CDR3: TGTGCCAGCAGCTTATCCGGACGGAGAGCTTTCTTT. Protein sequence: CASSLSGRRAFF. V is TRBV11-2 and J is TRBJ1-1; no clear D. The CDR3 has 12 residues. V was shortened by 2 bases and J by 10 bases, with 11 bases between the two germline ends. CDR1 SGHAT and CDR2 FQNNGV come from the germline V gene.

The gene calls are TRBV6-1 and TRBJ1-1; TRBD1 is a possible D gene (5 bases). CDR1 and CDR2 from the germline V gene are MNHNS and SASEGT. The V end lost 6 bases, the J end lost 1 base, and 12 bases lay between the germline ends. CDR3 length: 14 amino acids. The CDR3 is CASSTGRSNTEAFF. The CDR3 DNA reads as TGTGCCAGCAGCACGGGACGGTCGAACACTGAAGCTTTCTTT.

Details on this clonotype: It may be a read error: a sequence one base away is much more abundant. J is TRBJ2-1 and V is TRBV28, with TRBD2 identical over 9 bases. CDR3 length equals 17 residues. Per the germline V gene, CDR1 is MDHEN and CDR2 is SYDVKM. J was trimmed by 9 bases and V by 4 bases; bases with no gene match: 16. CDR3 amino acids: CASSSPPEREVESEQFF. In nucleotides, the CDR3 is TGTGCCAGCAGTTCCCCCCCGGAGCGGGAGGTGGAGAGTGAGCAGTTCTTC. Complete variable domain (other parts from reference TRBV28 and TRBJ2-1): DVKVTQSSRYLVKRTGEKVFLECVQDMDHENMFWYRQDPGLGLRLIYFSYDVKMKEKGDIPEGYSVSREKKERFSLILESASTNQTSMYLCASSSPPEREVESEQFFGPGTRLTVL.

The chain uses TRBV29-1 and TRBJ2-7; 14 bases are shared with TRBD2. This CDR3 is 18 amino acids long. The germline CDR1 and CDR2 sequences are SQVTM and ANQGSEA. The V segment lost 0 bases and the J segment 1 base; nucleotides outside the gene matches: 8. CDR3 DNA: TGCAGCGTTGAAGACTCCGGGACTAGCGGGAGAATATCCTACGAGCAGTACTTC. This encodes CSVEDSGTSGRISYEQYF.

This clonotype was recorded a few times. The chain joins TRBV4-3 to TRBJ2-3, with 7 bases identical to TRBD1. The V and J ends lost 3 bases and 0 bases, in that order; junction bases with no gene match: 12. This CDR3 is 18 amino acids long. CDR1 LGHNA and CDR2 YSLEER come from the germline V gene. The CDR3 DNA reads TGCGCCAGCAGCCAGCAAAGGGGGACAGTAATTAGCACAGATACGCAGTATTTT. It codes for CASSQQRGTVISTDTQYF.

The chain recombines TRBV6-2 or TRBV6-3 with TRBJ2-1; the D is unclear. CDR3 size: 13 residues. The V gene lost 8 bases and the J gene lost 5 bases, with 13 bases spanning the gap. CDR1 MNHEY and CDR2 SVGEGT come from the germline V gene. The CDR3 region is CASDLSPNNEQFF. CDR3 sequence (DNA): TGTGCCAGCGATTTGTCTCCGAACAATGAGCAGTTCTTC.

This clonotype was observed a few times. This chain links TRBV29-1 with TRBJ1-1; 9 nucleotides agree with TRBD1. Germline V gene lookup returns CDR1 SQVTM and CDR2 ANQGSEA. J lost 5 bases, V lost 7 bases, and 8 bases had no gene match. The CDR3 spans 13 residues. The CDR3 DNA is TGCAGCGGCAAGGGACAGGGAGTGACTGAAGCTTTCTTT. Translated: CSGKGQGVTEAFF.

This clonotype was observed many times. The chain combines TRBV6-1 with TRBJ2-5; unclear D gene. This CDR3 spans 12 amino acids. Trimming removed 2 bases at V and 5 bases at J, with 6 bases between. From germline, CDR1 is MNHNS and CDR2 SASEGT. The CDR3 sequence: CASSESEETQYF. The DNA of the CDR3 is TGTGCCAGCAGTGAAAGCGAGGAGACCCAGTACTTC.

This clonotype was detected only once. The genes are TRBV7-9 and TRBJ2-5; D might be TRBD2 (6 bases). Germline V gene lookup returns CDR1 SEHNR and CDR2 FQNEAQ (reference sequence). The CDR3 has 15 amino acids. Between the trimmed V and J ends, which lost 5 bases and 1 base, there was a span of 14 bases. Here the CDR3 DNA reads TGTGCCAGCAGCCCCGGCGGACTATTCCAAGAGACCCAGTACTTC. Amino acid sequence: CASSPGGLFQETQYF.

This clonotype was seen a few times. The chain joins TRBV7-9 to TRBJ2-7; perhaps TRBD1 as D (6 bases). V lost 5 bases to trimming and J lost 4 bases, with 15 bases between them. The CDR3 spans 14 residues. Germline V gene lookup returns CDR1 SEHNR and CDR2 FQNEAQ (reference sequence). DNA of the CDR3: TGTGCCAGCAGCCGGACAGCGAACCGATACGAGCAGTACTTC. It encodes CASSRTANRYEQYF. Complete variable domain (other parts from reference TRBV7-9 and TRBJ2-7): DTGVSQNPRHKITKRGQNVTFRCDPISEHNRLYWYRQTLGQGPEFLTYFQNEAQLEKSRLLSDRFSAERPKGSFSTLEIQRTEQGDSAMYLCASSRTANRYEQYFGPGTRLTVT.

This clonotype appeared many times. The chain couples TRBV28 to TRBJ1-2, with a possible D match to TRBD1 (6 bases). The CDR3 length is 19 residues. Between the trimmed V and J ends, which lost 3 bases and 4 bases, there was a span of 27 bases. Germline lookup yields CDR1 MDHEN and CDR2 SYDVKM. CDR3 amino acids: CASSLSPRGARSSSYGYTF. CDR3 DNA sequence: TGTGCCAGCAGTTTGTCCCCTCGGGGGGCGCGCTCATCCAGCTATGGCTACACCTTC.